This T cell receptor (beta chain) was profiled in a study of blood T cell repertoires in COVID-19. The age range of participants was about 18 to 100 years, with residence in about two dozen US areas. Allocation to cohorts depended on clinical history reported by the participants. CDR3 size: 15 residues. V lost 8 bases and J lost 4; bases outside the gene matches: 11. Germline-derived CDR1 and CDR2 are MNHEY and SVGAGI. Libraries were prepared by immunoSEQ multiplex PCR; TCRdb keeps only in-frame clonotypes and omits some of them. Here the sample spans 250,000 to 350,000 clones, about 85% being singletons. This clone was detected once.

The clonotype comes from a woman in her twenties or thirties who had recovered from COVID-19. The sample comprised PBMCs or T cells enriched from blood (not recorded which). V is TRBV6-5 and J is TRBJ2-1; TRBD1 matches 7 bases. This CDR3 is CASRRPDRVYNEQFF. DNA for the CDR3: TGTGCCAGCCGCCGACCCGACAGGGTGTACAATGAGCAGTTCTTC.